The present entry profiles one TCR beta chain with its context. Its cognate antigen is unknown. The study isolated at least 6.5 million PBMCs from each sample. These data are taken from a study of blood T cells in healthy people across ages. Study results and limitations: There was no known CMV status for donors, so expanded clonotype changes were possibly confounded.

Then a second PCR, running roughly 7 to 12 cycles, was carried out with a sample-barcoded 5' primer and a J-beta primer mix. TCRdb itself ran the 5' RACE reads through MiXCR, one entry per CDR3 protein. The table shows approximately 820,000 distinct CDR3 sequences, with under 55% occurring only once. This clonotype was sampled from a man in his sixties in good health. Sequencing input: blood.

CDR3 loop: CASSLGSGNEKLFF. CDR3 DNA sequence: TGTGCCAGCAGCTTAGGCTCGGGTAATGAAAAACTGTTTTTT. The chain carries TRBV7-8 and TRBJ1-4; D not certain. With 1 base removed from V and 4 bases from J, the gap between germline ends came to 7 bases. This CDR3 spans 14 amino acids. The V gene's germline CDR1 is SGHVS and CDR2 FQNEAQ.